The sample holds a few counts of the clone carrying this T cell receptor (beta chain). Its antigen is as yet unknown. The CDR3 has 16 residues. Germline V gene sequence: CDR1 DFQATT, CDR2 SNEGSKA (reference sequence). With 3 bases removed from V and 6 bases from J, the gap between germline ends came to 18 bases. Combining a sample-barcoded 5' primer with a J-beta primer mix, a second PCR ran for about 7 to 11 cycles. Via MiXCR, TCRdb re-called the 5' RACE reads, giving one row per CDR3 protein. The table has under 2,000,000 distinct CDR3 sequences, about 50% seen once. The sample belongs to a study of blood T cells in healthy people across ages. Notes on the study in general: Estimates of diversity drawn from one million T cells were considered underestimates.

Extracted total RNA amounted to at least 5 micrograms for each sample. This TCR derives from a middle-aged woman in good health. Sequencing input: blood. This chain connects TRBV20-1 to TRBJ1-6, with D uncertain. CDR3 sequence reads: CSAREPAVPLNSPLHF. CDR3 DNA sequence: TGCAGTGCTAGGGAGCCCGCCGTCCCTCTTAATTCACCCCTCCACTTT.